This TCR beta chain was profiled in a study of T cell responses to AZD1222 COVID-19 vaccine. V was shortened by 0 bases and J by 6 bases, with 15 bases between the two germline ends. Per germline, CDR1 SGDLS and CDR2 YYNGEE. The CDR3 contains 15 residues. Overall study findings and caveats: Repertoire sampling was restricted to post-peak T cell response timepoints.

Here immunoSEQ multiplex PCR was the method, and the copy in TCRdb shows in-frame clones only, minus some. The sample carries about 200,000 clones, approximately 94% recorded once. To note about this clone: What it binds is not known.

This clonotype was obtained from an adult who received the MenACWY meningococcal vaccine as a control. The gene calls are TRBV9 and TRBJ1-2, with a weak D call TRBD1 (6 bases). Sequencing was performed on peripheral blood, taken 28 days after the second dose of the MenACWY control vaccine. The CDR3 DNA sequence: TGTGCCAGCAGCGTAGATATAACAGGGAAGGATGGCTACACCTTC. Translated, it gives CASSVDITGKDGYTF.